The 31 T cell receptor beta chains below were found in one sample sequenced in a study of cytotoxic CD8 clonotypes in ibrutinib-treated CLL. Assay: immunoSEQ multiplex PCR; the TCRdb copy retains only in-frame clones and omits some. The sample comprises 95,000 to 100,000 clones, around 73% of which are singletons, and 32% rests with the top ten. The input for sequencing was PBMCs, taken after 12 months of ibrutinib treatment. The source of these receptors is a human donor with chronic lymphocytic leukemia.

This clone was seen only a few times. The chain recombines TRBV5-6 with TRBJ2-5, with D possibly matching TRBD2 (6 bases). CDR3 length equals 16 residues. Germline CDR1 SGHDT, CDR2 YYEEEE. V was clipped by 1 base and J by 4 bases, with 17 bases between them. The CDR3 nucleotides read TGTGCCAGCAGCTTGCTGTCTTTTCAGGGAGGAGAGACCCAGTACTTC. Protein: CASSLLSFQGGETQYF.

The gene calls are TRBV4-3 and TRBJ1-1; 7 nucleotides line up with TRBD1. The V and J ends lost 3 bases and 5 bases, in that order; junction bases with no gene match: 6. Germline loops: CDR1 LGHNA, CDR2 YSLEER. This CDR3 comprises 14 residues. The CDR3: CASSQLTGSTEAFF. In DNA, the CDR3 is TGCGCCAGCAGCCAGCTGACAGGGTCTACTGAAGCTTTCTTT.

This clone occurred once. This chain joins TRBV14 and TRBJ2-1; D tentatively fits TRBD1 or TRBD2 (5 bases each). The CDR3 spans 16 residues. CDR1 is SGHDN, CDR2 FVKESK, per germline. Trimming cost V 4 bases and J 11 bases, with 24 bases left between them. The CDR3 loop is CASSPQSGLRLPQQFF. DNA for the CDR3: TGTGCCAGCAGCCCCCAGTCGGGGCTTCGACTACCTCAGCAGTTCTTC. Together with reference TRBV14 and TRBJ2-1, the CDR3 gives the full variable domain: EAGVTQFPSHSVIEKGQTVTLRCDPISGHDNLYWYRRVMGKEIKFLLHFVKESKQDESGMPNNRFLAERTGGTYSTLKVQPAELEDSGVYFCASSPQSGLRLPQQFFGPGTRLTVL.

J is TRBJ1-2 and V is TRBV5-1; the match to TRBD1 covers 7 bases. V lost 0 bases to trimming and J lost 3 bases; unmatched junction nucleotides: 11. The CDR3 is made up of 17 amino acids. Per germline, CDR1 SGHRS and CDR2 YFSETQ. The CDR3 region has the DNA TGCGCCAGCAGCTTGGGCCCACAGGGGATTTTGGACTATGGCTACACCTTC. This sequence encodes CASSLGPQGILDYGYTF.

The chain is built from TRBV7-9 and TRBJ1-3; D not resolved. Germline CDR1 is SEHNR and CDR2 is FQNEAQ (reference sequence). Deletions cut 1 base from V and 0 bases from J, with 4 bases between. The CDR3 runs 14 residues. In DNA, the CDR3 is TGTGCCAGCAGCTTAGGGAGCTCTGGAAACACCATATATTTT. The encoded protein is CASSLGSSGNTIYF.

This clone was seen a single time. This chain connects TRBV19 to TRBJ2-3; D possibly corresponds to TRBD2 (6 bases). Germline CDR1 is LNHDA and CDR2 is SQIVND (reference sequence). V was cut by 4 bases and J by 1 base, with 18 bases left in between. The CDR3 is 17 amino acids. CDR3: CASSTTATRVGTDTQYF. CDR3 sequence (DNA): TGTGCCAGTAGTACTACCGCGACTAGAGTTGGCACAGATACGCAGTATTTT.

This chain joins TRBV19 and TRBJ1-2, with D possibly being TRBD1 (5 bases). Germline V gene data show CDR1 as LNHDA and CDR2 as SQIVND (reference sequence). V dropped 3 bases and J dropped 3 bases, with 14 bases sitting between them. This CDR3 has 15 residues. This chain's CDR3 is CASSMDMAKYYGYTF. CDR3 nucleotides: TGTGCCAGTAGTATGGACATGGCAAAGTACTATGGCTACACCTTC.

This clone was observed a single time. The rearrangement links TRBV19 to TRBJ2-7; no clear D. The CDR3 is 15 residues long. Trimming removed 3 bases at V and 8 bases at J, with 20 bases between. Germline CDR1 reads LNHDA; CDR2 reads SQIVND (reference sequence). For the CDR3, the DNA is TGTGCCAGTAGTATGACTCCGCCTGACCGCAACAAGCAGTACTTC. Translating it yields CASSMTPPDRNKQYF.

Details on this clone: One junction end does not reproduce the germline sequence, and a read error may be involved. The rearrangement uses TRBV6-1 and TRBJ2-3; D is unresolved. This CDR3 contains 15 residues. Germline CDR1 is MNHNS and CDR2 is SASEGT. CDR3 protein: CASIEGTGSTDTQYF. Here the CDR3 DNA reads TGTGCCAGCATTGAAGGTACGGGTAGCACAGATACGCAGTATTTT.

The chain is built from TRBV6-6 and TRBJ1-5; 7 bases are shared with TRBD1. CDR3 length: 15 amino acids. The V segment lost 6 bases and the J segment 3 bases; nucleotides outside the gene matches: 8. Germline V gene lookup returns CDR1 MNHNY and CDR2 SVGAGI (reference sequence). CDR3 nucleotide sequence: TGTGCCAGCAGAGACGGACAGGTTCCCAATCAGCCCCAGCATTTT. Translation gives CASRDGQVPNQPQHF.

The chain couples TRBV5-1 to TRBJ2-1; D is ambiguous. This CDR3 spans 11 amino acids. The germline CDR1 and CDR2 sequences are SGHRS and YFSETQ. The V gene lost 4 bases and the J gene lost 5 bases, with 4 bases spanning the gap. The DNA for the CDR3 is TGCGCCAGCAGCGGGAACAATGAGCAGTTCTTC. Its translation is CASSGNNEQFF.

This chain uses TRBV12-2 with TRBJ2-3; TRBD2 is the table's D call, not checked against the DNA. TRBV12-2 is a listed pseudogene. This CDR3 is built from 16 residues. The CDR3, as DNA: TGTGCAAGTCGTTCACGACTAGCGGTGATCACAGATACGCAGTATTTT. The encoded protein is CASRSRLAVITDTQYF.

V gene TRBV5-6 combines with J gene TRBJ2-7; TRBD2 agrees at 7 bases. With V trimmed by 2 bases and J by 2 bases, 7 bases remained unmatched. Germline CDR1 reads SGHDT; CDR2 reads YYEEEE. There are 15 residues in the CDR3. DNA of the CDR3: TGTGCCAGCAGCTTTGCGGGGGACCCCCCCTACGAGCAGTACTTC. Translated, it gives CASSFAGDPPYEQYF. The whole variable domain, remainder taken from reference TRBV5-6 and TRBJ2-7, is DAGVTQSPTHLIKTRGQQVTLRCSPKSGHDTVSWYQQALGQGPQFIFQYYEEEERQRGNFPDRFSGHQFPNYSSELNVNALLLGDSALYLCASSFAGDPPYEQYFGPGTRLTVT.

The V call is TRBV4-2, the J call TRBJ2-2; 15 bases are a match to TRBD2. The CDR3 runs to 15 residues. The V gene end was trimmed by 6 bases and the J gene end by 6 bases; junction bases not matched to a gene: 2. Per germline, CDR1 LGHNA and CDR2 YNFKEQ. CDR3 sequence (DNA): TGTGCCAGCAGTCGGACTAGCGGGGGGGCCGGGGAGCTGTTTTTT. It encodes CASSRTSGGAGELFF.

The genes are TRBV5-5 and TRBJ1-5; 7 bases match TRBD1. Unmatched junction bases numbered 11, after V lost 5 bases and J lost 3 bases. This CDR3 contains 16 residues. Germline CDR1 is SGHKS and CDR2 is YYEKEE (reference sequence). The CDR3 reads CASSHRQGDPNQPQHF. The CDR3 region has the DNA TGTGCCAGCAGTCATAGACAGGGTGATCCCAATCAGCCCCAGCATTTT.

The V call is TRBV29-1, the J call TRBJ2-2; 11 positions match TRBD1. The length of the CDR3 is 15 residues. The germline V gene has CDR1 SQVTM and CDR2 ANQGSEA. With 3 bases clipped from V and 4 bases from J, the junction kept 4 bases outside the gene matches. CDR3 DNA sequence: TGCAGCGTTGAGGACAGGGGGCAGGTCACCGGGGAGCTGTTTTTT. It encodes CSVEDRGQVTGELFF.

The rearrangement joins TRBV4-3 to TRBJ2-3; D is unclear. Trimming took off 0 bases at V and 2 bases at J, with 9 bases between the two ends. Per germline, CDR1 LGHNA and CDR2 YSLEER. CDR3 size: 15 residues. The CDR3 nucleotides are TGCGCCAGCAGCCAAGATCTGGAGATCACAGATACGCAGTATTTT. As protein: CASSQDLEITDTQYF.

The chain recombines TRBV12-5 with TRBJ2-7; 7 bases line up with TRBD1. This CDR3 spans 13 amino acids. From germline, CDR1 is LGHNT and CDR2 FRNRAP. V was clipped by 5 bases and J by 6 bases; unmatched bases: 7. CDR3 sequence: CASGPRDRGEQYF. In DNA, the CDR3 is TGTGCTAGTGGTCCACGGGACAGAGGCGAGCAGTACTTC.

The rearrangement links TRBV29-1 to TRBJ2-1; D ambiguous. In germline, CDR1 is SQVTM, CDR2 ANQGSEA. CDR3 length equals 12 residues. With 3 bases removed from V and 1 base from J, the gap between germline ends came to 4 bases. In DNA, the CDR3 is TGCAGCGTTGATAGATCCTACAATGAGCAGTTCTTC. Its translation: CSVDRSYNEQFF.

This clone was found a few times. The rearrangement links TRBV7-6 to TRBJ2-5; 11 bases are a match to TRBD2. The germline CDR1 and CDR2 sequences are SGHVS and FNYEAQ. The CDR3 extends over 14 amino acids. Trimming took 10 bases from V and 1 from J; bases not matched to a gene: 5. CDR3 in amino acids: CATSSGGSQETQYF. Here the CDR3 DNA reads TGTGCCACCTCTAGCGGGGGGTCCCAAGAGACCCAGTACTTC. Full variable domain (missing parts from reference TRBV7-6 and TRBJ2-5): GAGVSQSPRYKVTKRGQDVALRCDPISGHVSLYWYRQALGQGPEFLTYFNYEAQQDKSGLPNDRFSAERPEGSISTLTIQRTEQRDSAMYRCATSSGGSQETQYFGPGTRLLVL.

The rearrangement uses TRBV5-5 and TRBJ2-2; D gene uncertain. Per the germline V gene, CDR1 is SGHKS and CDR2 is YYEKEE (reference sequence). The ends were cut back, 1 base at V and 1 base at J, with 8 bases in the middle. The CDR3 is made up of 15 amino acids. The CDR3 spells CASSLQARNTGELFF. As DNA, the CDR3 is TGTGCCAGCAGCTTGCAGGCCCGGAACACCGGGGAGCTGTTTTTT.

The V call is TRBV7-8, the J call TRBJ1-5; D is perhaps TRBD1 (5 bases). The CDR3 totals 16 residues. Between the trimmed V and J ends, which lost 2 bases and 0 bases, there was a span of 11 bases. CDR1 and CDR2 (germline): SGHVS, FQNEAQ. The CDR3: CASSLRLGDSNQPQHF. Here the CDR3 DNA reads TGTGCCAGCAGCTTACGTTTAGGGGATAGCAATCAGCCCCAGCATTTT.

The rearrangement links TRBV29-1 to TRBJ2-3, with TRBD2 matching over 10 bases. The CDR3 totals 14 residues. Germline V gives CDR1 SQVTM, CDR2 ANQGSEA. Trimming at V came to 7 bases and at J to 2 bases, leaving 6 bases not matched to a gene. DNA of the CDR3: TGCAGCGGGACAGCGGGGGGGACCACAGATACGCAGTATTTT. Translated: CSGTAGGTTDTQYF.

The chain has TRBV6-1 and TRBJ1-5; no definite D call. The germline V gene has CDR1 MNHNS and CDR2 SASEGT. This CDR3 region has 13 residues. Trimming pared 5 bases from V and 6 bases from J, leaving 11 bases between. CDR3: CASSHESRQPQHF. CDR3 coding DNA: TGTGCCAGCAGTCACGAAAGCCGTCAGCCCCAGCATTTT.

The chain couples TRBV5-4 to TRBJ1-6; TRBD1 aligns across 9 bases. From germline, CDR1 is SGHNT and CDR2 YYREEE (reference sequence). The CDR3 covers 15 residues. V was clipped by 4 bases and J by 9 bases; unmatched bases: 8. The CDR3 protein is CASSTRDRVSSPLHF. The CDR3 DNA sequence: TGTGCCAGCAGCACCCGGGACAGGGTGAGTTCACCCCTCCACTTT.

This CDR3 reads CASSYPGTSGYNEQFF. CDR3 nucleotide sequence: TGTGCCAGCAGCTACCCCGGGACTAGCGGATACAATGAGCAGTTCTTC. The chain carries TRBV5-4 and TRBJ2-1, with TRBD2 identical over 11 bases. The J segment lost 4 bases and the V segment lost 3 bases, leaving 6 bases of the junction unmatched. Per germline, CDR1 SGHNT and CDR2 YYREEE (reference sequence). CDR3 length equals 16 residues.

This chain uses TRBV5-1 with TRBJ2-7; TRBD1 is a possible D gene (5 bases). Germline lookup yields CDR1 SGHRS and CDR2 YFSETQ. The CDR3 is 14 amino acids. V was trimmed by 2 bases and J by 3 bases, leaving 12 bases between them. Here the CDR3 reads CASSFSTGHYEQYF. As DNA, the CDR3 is TGCGCCAGCAGCTTCTCCACAGGTCACTACGAGCAGTACTTC.

The J gene is TRBJ2-2, the V gene TRBV7-3, with 9 bases fitting TRBD2. CDR1 is SGHTA and CDR2 is FQGTGA in the germline V gene. The CDR3 spans 16 residues. Trimming cost V 4 bases and J 7 bases; bases outside gene matches: 10. Here the CDR3 reads CASSSSAGGLSGELFF. CDR3 bases: TGTGCCAGCAGCTCCTCTGCGGGGGGGCTGAGCGGGGAGCTGTTTTTT.

The chain combines TRBV7-2 with TRBJ2-2, with D uncertain. CDR3 size: 13 residues. V dropped 5 bases and J dropped 5 bases, with 9 bases sitting between them. Germline V gene data show CDR1 as SGHTA and CDR2 as FQGNSA. CDR3 bases: TGTGCCAGCAGCGAGTTTTCGACCGGGGAGCTGTTTTTT. Translated: CASSEFSTGELFF.

The DNA of the CDR3 is TGTGCCAGCAGTTACGGCATCGTAGGACCCCTCCACTTT. Translated: CASSYGIVGPLHF. The V and J genes are TRBV6-5 and TRBJ1-6; D unresolved. Trimming took off 2 bases at V and 12 bases at J, with 11 bases between the two ends. This CDR3 is 13 amino acids long. CDR1 is MNHEY and CDR2 is SVGAGI in the germline V gene.

The chain recombines TRBV6-1 with TRBJ2-7, with a possible D match to TRBD2 (6 bases). This CDR3 comprises 15 residues. CDR1 and CDR2 from the germline V gene are MNHNS and SASEGT. Trimming removed 7 bases at V and 0 bases at J, with 16 bases between. The CDR3: CASNKGTASSYEQYF. DNA for the CDR3: TGTGCCAGCAATAAAGGGACTGCGAGCTCCTACGAGCAGTACTTC.